Each of the 13 T cell receptor beta chains below was sequenced from the same sample in a study of identical twins. Via MiXCR, TCRdb re-called the 5' RACE reads, giving one row per CDR3 protein. The sample yields a few hundred thousand distinct CDR3 sequences, just under 9.5% seen once. These same data were also listed under a study on yellow fever vaccine responses in identical twins.

The sequencing sample was made of CD8+ T cells sorted from blood. These receptors all stem from a woman aged 18-29 years in good health.

The chain employs TRBV4-3 and TRBJ2-7; weak D call: TRBD2 (6 bases). The CDR3 length is 16 residues. Germline lookup yields CDR1 LGHNA and CDR2 YSLEER. V lost 0 bases to trimming and J lost 7 bases, with 19 bases between them. As DNA, the CDR3 is TGCGCCAGCAGCCAAGATAGGGGAAATTGGCTAGCGGAGCAGTACTTC. It is translated as CASSQDRGNWLAEQYF.

This chain uses TRBV24-1 with TRBJ2-3, with a tentative D call TRBD2 (5 bases). The CDR3 runs 14 residues. V lost 4 bases and J lost 6, with 13 bases in between. CDR1 KGHDR and CDR2 SFDVKD come from the germline V gene. The CDR3 loop is CATSDWRTGDTQYF. In DNA, the CDR3 is TGTGCCACCAGTGACTGGAGGACGGGGGATACGCAGTATTTT.

This clonotype was recorded once. This sequence joins TRBV7-8 and TRBJ2-6, with D possibly being TRBD1 or TRBD2 (6 bases each). Trimming shortened V by 1 base and J by 0 bases, and 13 bases separated the two germline ends. Germline lookup yields CDR1 SGHVS and CDR2 FQNEAQ. The CDR3 extends over 18 amino acids. For the CDR3, the DNA is TGTGCCAGCAGCTTAGTAGGGGGGAAACTCTCTGGGGCCAACGTCCTGACTTTC. This codes for CASSLVGGKLSGANVLTF.

The V and J genes are TRBV7-9 and TRBJ1-1, with TRBD1 matching 7 bases. The CDR3 covers 13 residues. V trimming: 4 bases; J trimming: 8 bases; junction bases outside the gene matches: 7. Germline V gene data show CDR1 as SEHNR and CDR2 as FQNEAQ (reference sequence). The CDR3 reads CASSSPGTVEAFF. CDR3 nucleotide sequence: TGTGCCAGCAGCTCGCCCGGGACAGTAGAAGCTTTCTTT.

The CDR3 coding sequence is TGCAGTGCTAGAGAAGGAGGGGCCTACAATGAGCAGTTCTTC. Translating it yields CSAREGGAYNEQFF. V gene TRBV20-1 combines with J gene TRBJ2-1; possible D gene TRBD2, 6 bases. Trimming cost V 0 bases and J 2 bases, with 8 bases left between them. The CDR3 is 14 amino acids. Germline V lookup: CDR1 DFQATT, CDR2 SNEGSKA (reference sequence).

This clonotype was found a few times. The rearrangement uses TRBV10-2 and TRBJ2-1; D is uncertain. Trimming removed 7 bases at V and 2 bases at J, with 9 bases between. This CDR3 is 13 amino acids long. CDR1 WSHSY and CDR2 SAAADI come from the germline V gene. The CDR3 reads CASNLDPYNEQFF. DNA of the CDR3: TGCGCCAGCAACCTCGACCCCTACAATGAGCAGTTCTTC.

This clonotype was seen at least ten times. The chain combines TRBV28 with TRBJ2-7; no definite D call. The V gene lost 6 bases and the J gene lost 3 bases, with 12 bases spanning the gap. Germline CDR1 and CDR2: MDHEN and SYDVKM. The CDR3 covers 13 residues. The CDR3, as DNA: TGTGCCAGCAGCCCAAGACCGAACTACGAGCAGTACTTC. Its protein product is CASSPRPNYEQYF. The full variable domain, in which reference TRBV28 and TRBJ2-7 provide the parts outside the CDR3, is DVKVTQSSRYLVKRTGEKVFLECVQDMDHENMFWYRQDPGLGLRLIYFSYDVKMKEKGDIPEGYSVSREKKERFSLILESASTNQTSMYLCASSPRPNYEQYFGPGTRLTVT.

There are a few counts of this clonotype. The rearrangement joins TRBV12-3 or TRBV12-4 to TRBJ2-1, with 9 bases identical to TRBD2. This CDR3 has 17 residues. Trimming took 3 bases from V and 7 from J; bases not matched to a gene: 13. The CDR3 region has the DNA TGTGCCAGCAGTTTCTTGAGTAGCGGGGGTGTGGGGAATGAGCAGTTCTTC. Protein product: CASSFLSSGGVGNEQFF.

This clonotype was seen repeatedly, ten times or more. J is TRBJ1-1 and V is TRBV15; the D gene is possibly TRBD1 (5 bases). Trimming left V 0 bases short and J 0 bases short, with 5 bases between. The CDR3 consists of 14 residues. CDR1 and CDR2 from the germline V gene are LNHNV and YYDKDF (reference sequence). This CDR3 is CATSRETVNTEAFF. The CDR3 region has the DNA TGTGCCACCAGCAGAGAGACAGTGAACACTGAAGCTTTCTTT.

V usage is TRBV14 and J usage is TRBJ2-7, with D hard to call. This CDR3 comprises 11 residues. V lost 1 base, J lost 5 bases, and 3 bases lay in between. The germline CDR1 and CDR2 sequences are SGHDN and FVKESK. In DNA, the CDR3 is TGTGCCAGCAGCCAAGCCGACGAGCAGTACTTC. Translated, it gives CASSQADEQYF. The variable domain in full, completed from reference TRBV14 and TRBJ2-7, reads EAGVTQFPSHSVIEKGQTVTLRCDPISGHDNLYWYRRVMGKEIKFLLHFVKESKQDESGMPNNRFLAERTGGTYSTLKVQPAELEDSGVYFCASSQADEQYFGPGTRLTVT.

This clonotype was counted only a few times. The chain recombines TRBV14 with TRBJ2-1; the match to TRBD2 covers 12 bases. CDR1 is SGHDN, CDR2 FVKESK, per germline. The CDR3 is made up of 14 amino acids. Losses at the gene ends were 4 bases for V and 10 bases for J; bases not matched to a gene: 5. CDR3 nucleotide sequence: TGTGCCAGCAGCCGGGGCGGACTAGCGGGAGAGCAGTTCTTC. Translating gives CASSRGGLAGEQFF.

This clonotype occurred many times. The CDR3 nucleotides are TGTGCCAGCAGTTTATGGGCACTAGCGGCCTACAATGAGCAGTTCTTC. It is translated as CASSLWALAAYNEQFF. The rearrangement uses TRBV27 and TRBJ2-1, with 8 bases that match TRBD2. The V and J ends lost 1 base and 2 bases, in that order; junction bases with no gene match: 4. CDR3 length: 16 amino acids. Germline V lookup: CDR1 MNHEY, CDR2 SMNVEV (reference sequence).

At least ten counts were recorded for this clonotype. CDR3 sequence reads: CASSYLLAFDEQFF. DNA for the CDR3: TGTGCCAGCAGTTACTTGCTAGCGTTCGATGAGCAGTTCTTC. The chain combines TRBV6-5 with TRBJ2-1; weak D call: TRBD2 (6 bases). Per the germline V gene, CDR1 is MNHEY and CDR2 is SVGAGI. The CDR3 consists of 14 residues. V lost 1 base and J lost 8, with 12 bases in between.